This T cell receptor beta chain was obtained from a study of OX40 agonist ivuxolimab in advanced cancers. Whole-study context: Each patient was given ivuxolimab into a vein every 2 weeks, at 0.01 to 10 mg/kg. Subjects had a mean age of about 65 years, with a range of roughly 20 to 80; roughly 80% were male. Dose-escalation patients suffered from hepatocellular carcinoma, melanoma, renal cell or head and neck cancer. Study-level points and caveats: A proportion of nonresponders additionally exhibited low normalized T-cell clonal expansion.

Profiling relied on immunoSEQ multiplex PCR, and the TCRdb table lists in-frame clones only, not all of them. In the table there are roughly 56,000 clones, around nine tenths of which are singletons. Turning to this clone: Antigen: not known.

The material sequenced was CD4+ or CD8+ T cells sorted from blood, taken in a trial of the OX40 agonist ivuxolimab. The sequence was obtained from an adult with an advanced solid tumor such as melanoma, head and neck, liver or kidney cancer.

DNA for the CDR3: TGTGCCAGCAGCTTGCCGAACCACGAGCAGTACTTC. This translates into CASSLPNHEQYF. This rearrangement joins TRBV5-6 to TRBJ2-7; D is unresolved. The CDR3 totals 12 residues. Trimming left V 1 base short and J 5 bases short, with 7 bases between. Germline CDR1 is SGHDT and CDR2 is YYEEEE.